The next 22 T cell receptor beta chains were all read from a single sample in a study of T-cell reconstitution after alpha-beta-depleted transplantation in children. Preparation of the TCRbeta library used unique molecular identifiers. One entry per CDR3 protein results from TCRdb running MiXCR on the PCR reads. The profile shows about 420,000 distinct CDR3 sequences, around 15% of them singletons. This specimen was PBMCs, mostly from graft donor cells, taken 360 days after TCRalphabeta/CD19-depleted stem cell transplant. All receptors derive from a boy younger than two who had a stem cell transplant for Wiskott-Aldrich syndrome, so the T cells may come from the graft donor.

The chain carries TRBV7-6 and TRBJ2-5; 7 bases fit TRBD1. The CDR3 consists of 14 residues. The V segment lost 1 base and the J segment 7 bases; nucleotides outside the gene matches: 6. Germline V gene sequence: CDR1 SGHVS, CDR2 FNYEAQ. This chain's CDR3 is CASSLEGAPGTQYF. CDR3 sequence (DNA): TGTGCCAGCAGCTTAGAGGGGGCGCCGGGGACCCAGTACTTC.

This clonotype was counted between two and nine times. CDR3 in DNA: TGCGCCAGCAGCTTGGCCCGGGGTAGGGCTACAGATACGCAGTATTTT. Its translation: CASSLARGRATDTQYF. The V call is TRBV5-1, the J call TRBJ2-3; possible D gene TRBD2, 5 bases. CDR3 length: 16 amino acids. Germline values: CDR1 SGHRS, CDR2 YFSETQ. Trimming removed 0 bases from V and 3 bases from J, with 14 bases in between.

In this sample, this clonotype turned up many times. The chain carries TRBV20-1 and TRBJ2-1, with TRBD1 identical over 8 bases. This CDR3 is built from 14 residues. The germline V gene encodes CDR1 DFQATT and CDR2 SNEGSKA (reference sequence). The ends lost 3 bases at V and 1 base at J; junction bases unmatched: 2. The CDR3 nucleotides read TGCAGTGCTAGGGACAGGGTGTCCTACAATGAGCAGTTCTTC. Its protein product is CSARDRVSYNEQFF.

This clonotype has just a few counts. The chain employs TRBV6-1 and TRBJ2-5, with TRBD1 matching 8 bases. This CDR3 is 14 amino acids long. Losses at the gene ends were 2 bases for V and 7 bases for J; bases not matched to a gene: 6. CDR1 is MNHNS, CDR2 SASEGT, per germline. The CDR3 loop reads CASSEIRGQGTQYF. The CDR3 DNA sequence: TGTGCCAGCAGTGAAATCAGGGGGCAGGGGACCCAGTACTTC.

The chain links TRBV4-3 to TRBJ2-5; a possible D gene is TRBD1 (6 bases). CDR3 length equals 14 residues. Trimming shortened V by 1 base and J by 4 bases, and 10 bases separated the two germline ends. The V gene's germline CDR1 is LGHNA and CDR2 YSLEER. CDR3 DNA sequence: TGCGCCAGCAGCCAAGTAGGGGGTGGAGAGACCCAGTACTTC. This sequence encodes CASSQVGGGETQYF.

CDR3 nucleotides: TGTGCCAGCAGTGATCACAGGGCAACCTCCTATAATTCACCCCTCCACTTT. Protein: CASSDHRATSYNSPLHF. The chain combines TRBV2 with TRBJ1-6, with D perhaps TRBD1 (6 bases). V was trimmed by 3 bases and J by 0 bases, leaving 12 bases between them. Germline CDR1 is SNHLY and CDR2 is FYNNEI. The CDR3 has 17 residues.

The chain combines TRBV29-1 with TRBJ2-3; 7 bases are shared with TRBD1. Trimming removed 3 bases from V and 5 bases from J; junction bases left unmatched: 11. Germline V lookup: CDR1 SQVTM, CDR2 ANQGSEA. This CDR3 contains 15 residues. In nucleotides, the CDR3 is TGCAGCGTTGACGACAGGGAGTCCCACGGAGATACGCAGTATTTT. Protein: CSVDDRESHGDTQYF.

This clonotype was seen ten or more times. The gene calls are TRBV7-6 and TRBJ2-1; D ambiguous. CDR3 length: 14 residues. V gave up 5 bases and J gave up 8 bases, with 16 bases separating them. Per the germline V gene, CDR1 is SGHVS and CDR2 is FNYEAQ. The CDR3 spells CASSRARSPHEQFF. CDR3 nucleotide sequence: TGTGCCAGCAGCCGGGCTCGGAGCCCGCATGAGCAGTTCTTC.

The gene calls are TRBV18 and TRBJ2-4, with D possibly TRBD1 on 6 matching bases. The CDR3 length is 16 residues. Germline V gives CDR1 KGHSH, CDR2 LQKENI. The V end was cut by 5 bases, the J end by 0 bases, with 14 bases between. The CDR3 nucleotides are TGTGCCAGCTCAGACCCGACAGGACTAGCCAAAAACATTCAGTACTTC. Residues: CASSDPTGLAKNIQYF.

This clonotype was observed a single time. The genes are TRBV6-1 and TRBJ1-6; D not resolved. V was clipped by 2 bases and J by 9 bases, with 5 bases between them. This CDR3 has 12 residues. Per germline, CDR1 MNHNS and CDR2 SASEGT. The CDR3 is CASSEFFSPLHF. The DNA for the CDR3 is TGTGCCAGCAGTGAATTTTTTTCACCCCTCCACTTT.

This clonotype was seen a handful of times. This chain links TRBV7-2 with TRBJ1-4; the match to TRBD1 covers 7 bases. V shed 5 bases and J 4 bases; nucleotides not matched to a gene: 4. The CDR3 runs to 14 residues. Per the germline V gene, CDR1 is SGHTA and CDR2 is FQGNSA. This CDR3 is CASSETGNNEKLFF. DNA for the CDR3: TGTGCCAGCAGCGAGACAGGGAATAATGAAAAACTGTTTTTT.

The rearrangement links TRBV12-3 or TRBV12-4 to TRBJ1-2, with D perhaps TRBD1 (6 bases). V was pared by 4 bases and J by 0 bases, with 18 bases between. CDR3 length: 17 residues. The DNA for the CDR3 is TGTGCCAGCAGTTCGGGGGGGAGAGGGGGGCCTAACTATGGCTACACCTTC. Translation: CASSSGGRGGPNYGYTF.

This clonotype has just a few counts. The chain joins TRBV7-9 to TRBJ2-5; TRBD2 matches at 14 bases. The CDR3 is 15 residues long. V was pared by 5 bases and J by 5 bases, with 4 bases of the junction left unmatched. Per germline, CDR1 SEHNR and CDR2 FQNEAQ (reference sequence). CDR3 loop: CASSPRLAGGETQYF. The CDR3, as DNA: TGTGCCAGCAGCCCGCGACTAGCGGGAGGGGAGACCCAGTACTTC.

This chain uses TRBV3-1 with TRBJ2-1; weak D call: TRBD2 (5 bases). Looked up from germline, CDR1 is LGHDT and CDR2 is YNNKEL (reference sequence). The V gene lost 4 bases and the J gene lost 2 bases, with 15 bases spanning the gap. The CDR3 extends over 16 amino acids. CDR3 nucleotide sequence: TGTGCCAGCAGCCCGCTACCGGGAACGACCTACAATGAGCAGTTCTTC. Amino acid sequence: CASSPLPGTTYNEQFF.

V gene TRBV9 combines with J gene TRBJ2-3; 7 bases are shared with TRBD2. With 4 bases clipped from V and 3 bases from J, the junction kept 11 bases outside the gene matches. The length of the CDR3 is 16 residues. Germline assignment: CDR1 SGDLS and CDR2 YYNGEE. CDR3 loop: CASSKDPGRETDTQYF. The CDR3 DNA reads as TGTGCCAGCAGCAAAGACCCGGGGCGGGAGACAGATACGCAGTATTTT.

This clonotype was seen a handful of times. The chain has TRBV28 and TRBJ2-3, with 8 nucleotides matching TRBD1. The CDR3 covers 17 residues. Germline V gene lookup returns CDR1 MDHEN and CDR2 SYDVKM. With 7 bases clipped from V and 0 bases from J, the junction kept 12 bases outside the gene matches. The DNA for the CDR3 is TGTGCCAGCACCCGTTACCCTTGGACAGGGAGCACAGATACGCAGTATTTT. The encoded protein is CASTRYPWTGSTDTQYF.

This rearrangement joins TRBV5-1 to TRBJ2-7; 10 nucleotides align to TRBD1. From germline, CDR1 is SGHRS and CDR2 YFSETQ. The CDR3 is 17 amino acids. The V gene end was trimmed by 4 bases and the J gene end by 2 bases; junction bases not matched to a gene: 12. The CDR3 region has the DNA TGCGCCAGCAGCGCCACGGACAGGGGGTGGCAGCCCTACGAGCAGTACTTC. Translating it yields CASSATDRGWQPYEQYF.

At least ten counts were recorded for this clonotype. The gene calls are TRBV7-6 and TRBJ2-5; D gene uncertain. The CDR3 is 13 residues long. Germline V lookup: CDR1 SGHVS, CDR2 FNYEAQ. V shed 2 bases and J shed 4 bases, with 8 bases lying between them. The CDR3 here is CASSLSRRETQYF. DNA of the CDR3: TGTGCCAGCAGCTTAAGTCGCAGAGAGACCCAGTACTTC.

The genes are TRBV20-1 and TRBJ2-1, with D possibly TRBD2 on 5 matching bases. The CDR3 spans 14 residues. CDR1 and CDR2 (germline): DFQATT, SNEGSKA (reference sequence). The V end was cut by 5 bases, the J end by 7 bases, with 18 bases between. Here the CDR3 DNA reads TGCAGTGCTCCGGGAAACCGAAATGGGAATGAGCAGTTCTTC. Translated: CSAPGNRNGNEQFF.

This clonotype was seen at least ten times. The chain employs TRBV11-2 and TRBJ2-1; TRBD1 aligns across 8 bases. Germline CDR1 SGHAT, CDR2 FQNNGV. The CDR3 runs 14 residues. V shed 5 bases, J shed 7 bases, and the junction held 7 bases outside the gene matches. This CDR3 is CASSLRTGRNEQFF. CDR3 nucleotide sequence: TGTGCCAGCAGCCTCAGGACAGGGAGGAATGAGCAGTTCTTC. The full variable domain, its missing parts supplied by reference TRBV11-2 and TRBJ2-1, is EAGVAQSPRYKIIEKRQSVAFWCNPISGHATLYWYQQILGQGPKLLIQFQNNGVVDDSQLPKDRFSAERLKGVDSTLKIQPAKLEDSAVYLCASSLRTGRNEQFFGPGTRLTVL.

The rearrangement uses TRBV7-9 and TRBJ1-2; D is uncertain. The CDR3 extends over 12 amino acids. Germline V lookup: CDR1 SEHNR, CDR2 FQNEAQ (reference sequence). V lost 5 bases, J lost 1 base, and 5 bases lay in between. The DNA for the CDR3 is TGTGCCAGCAGCACGAATAACTATGGCTACACCTTC. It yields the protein CASSTNNYGYTF.

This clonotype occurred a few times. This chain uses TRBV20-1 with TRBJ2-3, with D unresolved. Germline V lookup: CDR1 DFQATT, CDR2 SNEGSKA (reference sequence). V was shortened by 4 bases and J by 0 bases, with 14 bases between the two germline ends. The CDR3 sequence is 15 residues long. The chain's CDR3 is CSAIRALISTDTQYF. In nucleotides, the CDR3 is TGCAGTGCTATCCGGGCCCTTATTAGCACAGATACGCAGTATTTT.